A single sample gave rise to the 16 T cell receptor beta chains below, sequenced in a study of T cells in Graves' hyperthyroidism and ophthalmopathy. RNA transcripts yielded amplified TCR beta CDR3 regions. The TCR CDR3 was amplified in a first-round RT-PCR using the HTBI primer set. From the multiplex PCR reads, TCRdb called clonotypes with MiXCR, one entry per CDR3 protein. The table shows hundreds of thousands of distinct CDR3 sequences, with approximately 15% occurring only once. The source material was blood. Every receptor here comes from a woman younger than 45 with Graves' hyperthyroidism that later progressed to Graves' ophthalmopathy.

This clonotype was seen at least ten times. This sequence joins TRBV19 and TRBJ1-1, with a possible D match to TRBD1 (6 bases). CDR3 size: 16 residues. V lost 2 bases to trimming and J lost 2 bases, with 15 bases between them. Germline V gene data show CDR1 as LNHDA and CDR2 as SQIVND (reference sequence). The CDR3: CASSIREQGPNTEAFF. The CDR3 DNA follows: TGTGCCAGTAGTATACGGGAACAGGGTCCTAACACTGAAGCTTTCTTT.

The table lists this clonotype with many counts. The V call is TRBV27, the J call TRBJ1-4, with D perhaps TRBD1 (6 bases). The germline gives CDR1 MNHEY, CDR2 SMNVEV (reference sequence). The CDR3 is 15 residues long. V gave up 8 bases and J gave up 8 bases, with 21 bases separating them. CDR3 sequence (DNA): TGTGCCAGCTCAACTGAAGGCAGGGGAGGCGAAAAACTGTTTTTT. It encodes CASSTEGRGGEKLFF. Drawing the rest from reference TRBV27 and TRBJ1-4, the complete variable domain is EAQVTQNPRYLITVTGKKLTVTCSQNMNHEYMSWYRQDPGLGLRQIYYSMNVEVTDKGDVPEGYKVSRKEKRNFPLILESPSPNQTSLYFCASSTEGRGGEKLFFGSGTQLSVL.

The J gene is TRBJ2-3, the V gene TRBV5-1; D unclear. The length of the CDR3 is 13 residues. CDR1 is SGHRS, CDR2 YFSETQ, per germline. Trimming took off 0 bases at V and 4 bases at J, with 6 bases between the two ends. CDR3 amino acids: CASSLVEPDTQYF. The CDR3 DNA reads as TGCGCCAGCAGCTTGGTAGAGCCAGATACGCAGTATTTT.

This clonotype showed up just a few times. The chain is built from TRBV20-1 and TRBJ2-1, with a possible D match to TRBD2 (6 bases). The V and J ends lost 6 bases and 6 bases respectively, with 18 bases between them. The CDR3 totals 14 residues. Germline-derived CDR1 and CDR2 are DFQATT and SNEGSKA (reference sequence). CDR3 nucleotides: TGCAGTGCGCGCCGGACTATCAGCGGCAATGAGCAGTTCTTC. Translated: CSARRTISGNEQFF.

In its sample, this clonotype was seen once. The chain has TRBV5-1 and TRBJ1-2; 8 bases are shared with TRBD1. V shed 2 bases, J shed 2 bases, and the junction held 5 bases outside the gene matches. This CDR3 has 15 residues. CDR1 is SGHRS, CDR2 YFSETQ, per germline. The CDR3 protein is CASSLGQGQNYGYTF. The CDR3 nucleotides are TGCGCCAGCAGCTTAGGACAGGGCCAGAACTATGGCTACACCTTC.

The chain has TRBV30 and TRBJ2-7; D is possibly TRBD1 (6 bases). The CDR3 loop spans 13 amino acids. Deletions cut 3 bases from V and 5 bases from J, with 14 bases between. Germline V gives CDR1 GTSNPN, CDR2 SVGIG (reference sequence). The CDR3 here is CAWRTRGSHEQYF. CDR3 in DNA: TGTGCCTGGAGGACGAGGGGGAGCCACGAGCAGTACTTC.

This clonotype has ten or more counts. As DNA, the CDR3 is TGTGCCAGCACGGGGGGAGGCAATCAGCCCCAGCATTTT. Encoded protein: CASTGGGNQPQHF. The chain recombines TRBV6-1 with TRBJ1-5; D might be TRBD1 (5 bases). Germline lookup yields CDR1 MNHNS and CDR2 SASEGT. Trimming left V 7 bases short and J 2 bases short, with 9 bases between. CDR3 length equals 13 residues.

The gene calls are TRBV5-6 and TRBJ2-1; TRBD2 matches 14 bases. CDR1 and CDR2 (germline): SGHDT, YYEEEE. This CDR3 contains 14 residues. The V and J ends lost 3 bases and 12 bases, in that order; junction bases with no gene match: 5. The CDR3 bases are TGTGCCAGCAGCTCGGGGACTAGCGGGGGAGGGCAGTTCTTC. This sequence encodes CASSSGTSGGGQFF.

This clonotype was observed a handful of times. J is TRBJ2-7 and V is TRBV30; TRBD2 agrees at 7 bases. The CDR3 loop spans 16 amino acids. Looked up from germline, CDR1 is GTSNPN and CDR2 is SVGIG (reference sequence). V lost 1 base and J lost 4; bases outside the gene matches: 13. Here the CDR3 DNA reads TGTGCCTGGAGTGGCGGGGGACGGGGTCTTAGGTACGAGCAGTACTTC. Protein: CAWSGGGRGLRYEQYF.

This clonotype occurred many times. The chain recombines TRBV20-1 with TRBJ1-2; TRBD1 matches 10 bases. J gave up 6 bases and V 5 bases, and 0 bases lay outside the gene matches. The CDR3 is 11 residues long. The germline V gene encodes CDR1 DFQATT and CDR2 SNEGSKA (reference sequence). CDR3 sequence reads: CSAGTGDGYTF. In DNA form, the CDR3 reads TGCAGTGCTGGGACAGGGGATGGCTACACCTTC.

In this sample, this clonotype turned up many times. The chain carries TRBV7-6 and TRBJ2-7; tentative D call: TRBD2 (6 bases). V gave up 2 bases and J gave up 5 bases, with 19 bases separating them. CDR1 is SGHVS, CDR2 FNYEAQ, per germline. This CDR3 contains 16 residues. CDR3 sequence reads: CASSLTPGLGRDEQYF. As DNA, the CDR3 is TGTGCCAGCAGCTTAACTCCGGGACTCGGGCGCGACGAGCAGTACTTC. Full variable domain (rest looked up from reference TRBV7-6 and TRBJ2-7): GAGVSQSPRYKVTKRGQDVALRCDPISGHVSLYWYRQALGQGPEFLTYFNYEAQQDKSGLPNDRFSAERPEGSISTLTIQRTEQRDSAMYRCASSLTPGLGRDEQYFGPGTRLTVT.

This clonotype was recorded at least ten times. CDR3 amino acids: CATGLSGTYEQYF. CDR3 nucleotide sequence: TGTGCCACCGGTTTAAGCGGGACCTACGAGCAGTACTTC. The chain couples TRBV10-3 to TRBJ2-7, with TRBD2 matching over 7 bases. This CDR3 region has 13 residues. Germline CDR1 reads ENHRY; CDR2 reads SYGVKD. Trimming took 10 bases from V and 2 from J; bases not matched to a gene: 8.

This clonotype was seen ten or more times. This chain links TRBV27 with TRBJ2-6; D might be TRBD1 or TRBD2, each matching 5 bases. Trimming cost V 4 bases and J 2 bases, with 21 bases left between them. This CDR3 region has 19 residues. Germline CDR1 is MNHEY and CDR2 is SMNVEV (reference sequence). The CDR3 reads CASSSKMSARDAGANVLTF. The CDR3 bases are TGTGCCAGCAGTTCGAAAATGTCGGCGAGGGACGCTGGGGCCAACGTCCTGACTTTC.

Note on this clonotype: At one end, the junction sequence differs from germline, possibly due to a read error. The chain couples TRBV5-6 to TRBJ2-6; no clear D. This CDR3 is 13 amino acids long. Germline assignment: CDR1 SGHDT and CDR2 YYEEEE. CDR3 in DNA: TGTGCCAGCAGCCATTCTAGGGCCAACCTCCTGACTTTC. Its translation: CASSHSRANLLTF.

The V gene is TRBV7-9, the J gene TRBJ2-1, with unresolved D. Germline V gene data show CDR1 as SEHNR and CDR2 as FQNEAQ (reference sequence). This CDR3 comprises 13 residues. Between the trimmed V and J ends, which lost 3 bases and 9 bases, there was a span of 12 bases. The CDR3 loop is CASSLASEGEQFF. Written as DNA, the CDR3 is TGTGCCAGCAGCTTGGCCAGTGAAGGTGAGCAGTTCTTC. Looking up the rest from reference TRBV7-9 and TRBJ2-1 gives the full variable domain: DTGVSQNPRHKITKRGQNVTFRCDPISEHNRLYWYRQTLGQGPEFLTYFQNEAQLEKSRLLSDRFSAERPKGSFSTLEIQRTEQGDSAMYLCASSLASEGEQFFGPGTRLTVL.

This clonotype appeared many times. This chain uses TRBV19 with TRBJ2-5, with D perhaps TRBD2 (6 bases). Germline V gene sequence: CDR1 LNHDA, CDR2 SQIVND (reference sequence). The CDR3 has 14 residues. The V gene lost 5 bases and the J gene lost 3 bases, with 13 bases spanning the gap. The CDR3: CASSSREKEETQYF. CDR3 DNA sequence: TGTGCCAGTAGTTCCCGGGAGAAGGAAGAGACCCAGTACTTC.